These T cell receptor beta chains were read from a single sample in a study of blood T cell repertoires in COVID-19. The method was immunoSEQ multiplex PCR; TCRdb's version includes in-frame clones alone and lacks a portion of them. The sample yields hundreds of thousands of clones, around nine tenths seen once. Specimen: peripheral blood. The receptors shown here come from an elderly man with acute or convalescent COVID-19. CDR3s include the opening cysteine and the closing phenylalanine or tryptophan. D genes are given only for firm matches. Only part of the rows carry a size: once, few, many, or a class if the clone is expanded.

TRBV7-2	TRBJ2-5	NA	TRBD1	15	CASSSRGGIGETQYF	TGTGCCAGCAGCTCCAGAGGGGGCATAGGAGAGACCCAGTACTTC
TRBV19	TRBJ2-7	NA	NA	14	CASSILGRNYEQYF	TGTGCCAGTAGTATCCTTGGCCGAAACTACGAGCAGTACTTC
TRBV5-1	TRBJ2-5	NA	TRBD2	14	CASTRLAGRETQYF	TGCGCCAGCACCCGACTAGCGGGACGGGAGACCCAGTACTTC
TRBV19	TRBJ1-6	NA	TRBD1	14	CASSAGTGRSPLHF	TGTGCCAGTAGCGCCGGGACAGGGCGTTCACCCCTCCACTTT
TRBV10-2	TRBJ2-5	NA	TRBD1	15	CASKEIGTARTTQYF	TGCGCCAGCAAGGAAATCGGGACAGCCCGAACGACCCAGTACTTC
TRBV5-1	TRBJ2-1	NA	TRBD2	14	CASSAGLAGNEQFF	TGCGCCAGCAGCGCTGGACTAGCGGGCAATGAGCAGTTCTTC
TRBV7-2	TRBJ2-7	NA	NA	14	CASSLSGSSYEQYF	TGTGCCAGCAGCCTTAGCGGAAGCTCCTACGAGCAGTACTTC
TRBV10-3	TRBJ2-1	NA	TRBD1	15	CAISIRQGNYNEQFF	TGTGCCATCAGTATTCGACAGGGAAATTACAATGAGCAGTTCTTC
TRBV29-1	TRBJ2-2	NA	TRBD1	15	CSGRRQGSFGGELFF	TGCAGCGGTAGGAGACAGGGGTCGTTCGGCGGGGAGCTGTTTTTT
TRBV19	TRBJ1-6	NA	NA	13	CASSGDTRSPLHF	TGTGCCAGTTCCGGGGACACCCGTTCACCCCTCCACTTT
TRBV9	TRBJ1-1	once	NA	16	CASTSGGGGLDTEAFF	TGTGCCAGCACCTCCGGTGGGGGGGGGCTGGACACTGAAGCTTTCTTT
TRBV4-1	TRBJ1-5	once	NA	17	CASSQEVGGHGNQPQHF	TGCGCCAGCAGCCAAGAAGTGGGGGGGCACGGCAATCAGCCCCAGCATTTT
TRBV19	TRBJ1-5	NA	NA	13	CACSSGLNQPQHF	TGTGCCTGCTCTTCTGGACTTAATCAGCCCCAGCATTTT
TRBV6-6	TRBJ2-2	NA	NA	13	CASSYPRDGELFF	TGTGCCAGCAGCTACCCCAGGGACGGGGAGCTGTTTTTT
TRBV27	TRBJ1-5	NA	NA	16	CASSLGGGVGAQPQHF	TGTGCCAGCAGTTTAGGTGGGGGCGTCGGAGCGCAGCCCCAGCATTTT
TRBV9	TRBJ2-7	NA	NA	16	CASSVAPAADTYEQYF	TGTGCCAGCAGCGTAGCCCCCGCGGCGGATACCTACGAGCAGTACTTC
TRBV15	TRBJ2-7	once	NA	14	CATSRREVAYKQYF	TGTGCCACCAGCAGAAGGGAGGTTGCCTACAAGCAGTACTTC
TRBV6-5	TRBJ1-1	NA	TRBD1	14	CATSWDRVNTEAFF	TGTGCCACCTCCTGGGACAGGGTGAACACTGAAGCTTTCTTT
TRBV27	TRBJ1-5	NA	TRBD1	16	CASSAIDRGSNQPQHF	TGTGCCAGCAGTGCAATAGACAGGGGAAGCAATCAGCCCCAGCATTTT
TRBV28	TRBJ1-5	NA	NA	17	CASSLRQAPYGNQPQHF	TGTGCCAGCAGTTTGCGACAGGCCCCCTACGGCAATCAGCCCCAGCATTTT
TRBV7-2	TRBJ1-5	NA	NA	14	CASSLEGPRSPQHF	TGTGCCAGCAGCTTAGAGGGGCCACGGTCTCCCCAGCATTTT
TRBV7-2	TRBJ2-5	NA	NA	15	CASSLGGLSSETQYF	TGTGCCAGCAGCTTAGGCGGCCTCTCGTCGGAGACCCAGTACTTC
TRBV19	TRBJ1-6	once	TRBD1	13	CASRGRGHSPLHF	TGTGCTTCAAGGGGCAGGGGGCATTCACCCCTCCACTTT
TRBV19	TRBJ1-2	NA	NA	15	CASSHGRGGNYGYTF	TGTGCCAGTAGTCATGGGAGGGGAGGAAACTATGGCTACACCTTC
TRBV24-1	TRBJ1-1	NA	TRBD1	14	CATSDPGQGTEAFF	TGTGCCACCAGTGACCCCGGACAGGGGACTGAAGCTTTCTTT
TRBV6-6	TRBJ2-3	NA	TRBD1	15	CASSSGGTGTDTQYF	TGTGCCAGCAGCTCAGGGGGCACTGGCACAGATACGCAGTATTTT
TRBV13	TRBJ2-7	few	TRBD1	13	CAASGTGAGEQYF	TGTGCCGCCTCCGGGACAGGGGCCGGCGAGCAGTACTTC
TRBV6-6	TRBJ1-5	NA	NA	16	CASSYPLGGSNQPQHF	TGTGCCAGCAGTTACCCATTGGGGGGGTCGAATCAGCCCCAGCATTTT
TRBV28	TRBJ2-7	NA	TRBD2	15	CASSFWSGSSYEQYF	TGTGCCAGCAGTTTTTGGAGCGGGAGCTCCTACGAGCAGTACTTC
TRBV19	TRBJ1-2	NA	NA	13	CASTNQGAIGGTF	TGTGCCAGTACCAACCAGGGCGCTATTGGGGGGACCTTC
TRBV3-1/TRBV3-2	TRBJ1-2	once	TRBD1	18	CASSQGPGQGAGNYGYTF	TGTGCCAGCAGCCAAGGTCCCGGACAGGGGGCGGGCAACTATGGCTACACCTTC
TRBV29-1	TRBJ2-1	NA	NA	13	CSVGREENNEQFF	TGCAGCGTTGGTCGGGAAGAGAACAATGAGCAGTTCTTC
TRBV6-5	TRBJ1-1	NA	TRBD1	16	CASSYGTGPQNTEAFF	TGTGCCAGCAGTTATGGGACAGGCCCGCAGAACACTGAAGCTTTCTTT
TRBV5-1	TRBJ2-5	NA	TRBD2	14	CASSLNQGGETQYF	TGCGCCAGCAGCTTGAATCAGGGAGGGGAGACCCAGTACTTC
TRBV11-2	TRBJ1-1	few	NA	14	CASSPTGLVTEAFF	TGTGCCAGCAGCCCCACAGGGTTGGTCACTGAAGCTTTCTTT
TRBV24-1	TRBJ2-2	NA	NA	15	CATSDARSRPGELFF	TGTGCCACCAGTGACGCCCGTAGCCGCCCCGGGGAGCTGTTTTTT
TRBV5-1	TRBJ2-5	NA	TRBD2	16	CASSPGLAGGGETQYF	TGCGCCAGCAGCCCGGGACTAGCGGGAGGAGGGGAGACCCAGTACTTC
TRBV2	TRBJ1-5	NA	TRBD1	15	CASSRRGQSNQPQHF	TGTGCCAGCAGTCGAAGGGGGCAGAGCAATCAGCCCCAGCATTTT
TRBV10-3	TRBJ2-1	NA	TRBD2	18	CAISEPGLAGGYDNEQFF	TGTGCCATCAGTGAGCCGGGACTAGCGGGAGGGTACGACAATGAGCAGTTCTTC
TRBV28	TRBJ2-1	once	NA	14	CASSNRLGYNEQFF	TGTGCCAGCAGCAACAGGTTAGGCTACAATGAGCAGTTCTTC
TRBV7-2	TRBJ2-7	NA	NA	15	CASSSGAPPIGEQYF	TGTGCCAGCAGCTCAGGGGCCCCGCCGATTGGCGAGCAGTACTTC
TRBV21-1	TRBJ1-5	few	NA	19	CASSQYWDRDTYSNQPQHF	TGTGCCAGCAGCCAGTACTGGGACAGGGATACTTATAGCAATCAGCCCCAGCATTTT
TRBV6-2/TRBV6-3	TRBJ1-2	NA	TRBD1	17	CASSRSTPGQGAHGYTF	TGTGCCAGCAGCAGATCTACACCGGGACAGGGGGCGCATGGCTACACCTTC